These 28 T cell receptor beta chains originate from one sample sequenced in a study of graft-versus-host responses after intestinal transplantation. These receptors are not linked to any known antigen. The method was immunoSEQ multiplex PCR; TCRdb's version includes in-frame clones alone and lacks a portion of them. The repertoire consists of approximately 70,000 clones, with 70% to 90% occurring once and the leading ten covering 2.5%. The sequenced sample was unstimulated CD8+ T cells sorted from spleen or lymph node cells, obtained before intestinal transplant. These receptors were taken from a human donor who received an intestinal transplant.

CDR3 sequence: CASGTGTGVAWPEFF. The CDR3 nucleotides are TGTGCCAGCGGTACCGGGACAGGGGTGGCCTGGCCGGAGTTCTTC. The chain employs TRBV2 and TRBJ2-1, with 10 bases aligning to TRBD1. The J segment lost 14 bases and the V segment lost 8 bases, leaving 18 bases of the junction unmatched. There are 15 residues in the CDR3. The V gene's germline CDR1 is SNHLY and CDR2 FYNNEI.

This clone was counted a single time. This chain joins TRBV9 and TRBJ2-1, with 10 nucleotides matching TRBD2. V was pared by 3 bases and J by 4 bases, with 7 bases of the junction left unmatched. Per germline, CDR1 SGDLS and CDR2 YYNGEE. The CDR3 consists of 16 residues. The CDR3 reads CASSARIAGGYNEQFF. CDR3 DNA sequence: TGTGCCAGCAGCGCGAGGATAGCGGGGGGTTACAATGAGCAGTTCTTC.

V usage is TRBV5-1 and J usage is TRBJ2-1, with 8 bases matching TRBD2. Trimming cost V 3 bases and J 4 bases; bases outside gene matches: 12. Germline CDR1 reads SGHRS; CDR2 reads YFSETQ. The CDR3 consists of 17 residues. CDR3 DNA: TGCGCCAGCAGCTCCGAGGAAACTAGCGGAGCTTACAATGAGCAGTTCTTC. Translation gives CASSSEETSGAYNEQFF.

The chain uses TRBV27 and TRBJ2-2, with a possible D match to TRBD2 (5 bases). Per germline, CDR1 MNHEY and CDR2 SMNVEV (reference sequence). V dropped 3 bases and J dropped 3 bases, with 14 bases sitting between them. The CDR3 runs to 16 residues. In DNA, the CDR3 is TGTGCCAGCAGTTTTTTTTGGAGCGGAGACACCGGGGAGCTGTTTTTT. Its translation is CASSFFWSGDTGELFF.

This clone has a single count. The V gene is TRBV4-1, the J gene TRBJ2-6; D unresolved. V was shortened by 0 bases and J by 4 bases, with 16 bases between the two germline ends. Germline CDR1 MGHRA, CDR2 YSYEKL. This CDR3 spans 18 amino acids. The CDR3, as DNA: TGCGCCAGCAGCCAAGAGGTCAGGCAGTACTCGGGGGCCAACGTCCTGACTTTC. It is translated as CASSQEVRQYSGANVLTF.

This chain joins TRBV28 and TRBJ2-1; 7 bases align to TRBD2. CDR3 length: 16 residues. Trimming removed 1 base from V and 0 bases from J; junction bases left unmatched: 3. Germline V gene sequence: CDR1 MDHEN, CDR2 SYDVKM. In DNA form, the CDR3 reads TGTGCCAGCAGTTTATTGCGGGAGAGCTCCTACAATGAGCAGTTCTTC. As protein: CASSLLRESSYNEQFF.

The V gene is TRBV6-1, the J gene TRBJ2-3, with TRBD1 as a possible D gene (6 bases). Germline values: CDR1 MNHNS, CDR2 SASEGT. Between the trimmed V and J ends, which lost 3 bases and 2 bases, there was a span of 12 bases. This CDR3 has 15 residues. The CDR3 DNA follows: TGTGCCAGCAGTGACATCCGGACAGCCACAGATACGCAGTATTTT. It is translated as CASSDIRTATDTQYF.

V and J are TRBV7-8 and TRBJ2-1, with a tentative D call TRBD2 (6 bases). V lost 2 bases and J lost 4, with 27 bases in between. The germline V gene encodes CDR1 SGHVS and CDR2 FQNEAQ. The CDR3 has 20 amino acids. CDR3 residues: CASSLHLRGFEGRLYNEQFF. The CDR3 nucleotides read TGTGCCAGCAGCTTACATTTACGAGGGTTCGAGGGGAGGCTTTACAATGAGCAGTTCTTC.

J is TRBJ2-7 and V is TRBV19; 8 bases are a match to TRBD1. In germline, CDR1 is LNHDA, CDR2 SQIVND (reference sequence). The CDR3 is 14 amino acids. V was clipped by 6 bases and J by 3 bases; unmatched bases: 7. The CDR3 bases are TGTGCCAGTAGCCCGGGGACAGGAGGCTACGAGCAGTACTTC. It specifies CASSPGTGGYEQYF. The full variable domain, its missing parts supplied by reference TRBV19 and TRBJ2-7, is DGGITQSPKYLFRKEGQNVTLSCEQNLNHDAMYWYRQDPGQGLRLIYYSQIVNDFQKGDIAEGYSVSREKKESFPLTVTSAQKNPTAFYLCASSPGTGGYEQYFGPGTRLTVT.

The chain is built from TRBV9 and TRBJ1-2; D call uncertain. CDR1 is SGDLS and CDR2 is YYNGEE in the germline V gene. The CDR3 is 14 amino acids. V dropped 0 bases and J dropped 8 bases, with 14 bases sitting between them. This CDR3 reads CASSVAGLGGGYTF. The CDR3 nucleotides read TGTGCCAGCAGCGTAGCAGGACTTGGTGGAGGCTACACCTTC.

The V call is TRBV27, the J call TRBJ2-2; D is ambiguous. Deletions cut 4 bases from V and 3 bases from J, with 3 bases between. Germline lookup yields CDR1 MNHEY and CDR2 SMNVEV (reference sequence). The CDR3 extends over 12 amino acids. The CDR3: CASSSYTGELFF. The CDR3, as DNA: TGTGCCAGCAGTTCCTACACCGGGGAGCTGTTTTTT.

V is TRBV9 and J is TRBJ2-1; 9 positions agree with TRBD1. Germline assignment: CDR1 SGDLS and CDR2 YYNGEE. This CDR3 contains 15 residues. The V gene end was trimmed by 4 bases and the J gene end by 7 bases; junction bases not matched to a gene: 9. This chain's CDR3 is CASSSFGQGQNEQFF. Here the CDR3 DNA reads TGTGCCAGCAGCTCCTTTGGACAGGGGCAAAATGAGCAGTTCTTC. The whole variable domain, filled in from reference TRBV9 and TRBJ2-1, reads DSGVTQTPKHLITATGQRVTLRCSPRSGDLSVYWYQQSLDQGLQFLIQYYNGEERAKGNILERFSAQQFPDLHSELNLSSLELGDSALYFCASSSFGQGQNEQFFGPGTRLTVL.

This chain joins TRBV7-9 and TRBJ1-1; the D is unclear. The CDR3 sequence is 14 residues long. V lost 0 bases and J lost 8, with 13 bases in between. From germline, CDR1 is SEHNR and CDR2 FQNEAQ (reference sequence). The CDR3 DNA reads TGTGCCAGCAGCTTAGCGGCAGCTCTAGAAGAAGCTTTCTTT. It translates to CASSLAAALEEAFF.

The V gene is TRBV6-5, the J gene TRBJ2-7; D not resolved. The ends were cut back, 5 bases at V and 3 bases at J, with 8 bases in the middle. Germline V gives CDR1 MNHEY, CDR2 SVGAGI. There are 12 residues in the CDR3. In DNA, the CDR3 is TGTGCCAGCAGTCCCGCCGGCTACGAGCAGTACTTC. This gives the protein CASSPAGYEQYF.

The chain links TRBV7-6 to TRBJ2-7; 7 bases map to TRBD1. This CDR3 has 13 amino acids. In germline, CDR1 is SGHVS, CDR2 FNYEAQ. V was pared by 5 bases and J by 2 bases, with 3 bases of the junction left unmatched. In DNA form, the CDR3 reads TGTGCCAGCAGCCCACAGGGGCCCTACGAGCAGTACTTC. Translating it yields CASSPQGPYEQYF.

The chain couples TRBV7-3 to TRBJ2-1; 12 nucleotides agree with TRBD2. The CDR3 loop spans 16 amino acids. The germline gives CDR1 SGHTA, CDR2 FQGTGA. V shed 4 bases, J shed 1 base, and the junction held 2 bases outside the gene matches. The CDR3 nucleotides are TGTGCCAGCAGCTCTCTAGCGGGAGGGTCCTACAATGAGCAGTTCTTC. Residues: CASSSLAGGSYNEQFF. Complete variable domain (other parts from reference TRBV7-3 and TRBJ2-1): GAGVSQTPSNKVTEKGKYVELRCDPISGHTALYWYRQSLGQGPEFLIYFQGTGAADDSGLPNDRFFAVRPEGSVSTLKIQRTERGDSAVYLCASSSLAGGSYNEQFFGPGTRLTVL.

The V gene is TRBV2, the J gene TRBJ1-6; 11 positions match TRBD1. The germline V gene has CDR1 SNHLY and CDR2 FYNNEI. V shed 7 bases, J shed 4 bases, and the junction held 15 bases outside the gene matches. CDR3 size: 19 residues. CDR3 in DNA: TGTGCCAGCAATACTGCCGGGACAGGGGGGAAGAGTTATAATTCACCCCTCCACTTT. It translates to CASNTAGTGGKSYNSPLHF.

This clone was detected only once. The chain is built from TRBV9 and TRBJ2-7; 10 bases fit TRBD2. V shed 0 bases and J 3 bases; nucleotides not matched to a gene: 6. This CDR3 comprises 16 residues. Germline V lookup: CDR1 SGDLS, CDR2 YYNGEE. CDR3 in DNA: TGTGCCAGCAGCGTAGGCGCTAGCGGGAGCAACTACGAGCAGTACTTC. Translating gives CASSVGASGSNYEQYF.

This chain links TRBV4-1 with TRBJ2-1; D gene unclear. Germline lookup yields CDR1 MGHRA and CDR2 YSYEKL. Trimming left V 1 base short and J 8 bases short, with 9 bases between. The CDR3 is 13 amino acids. The CDR3 loop reads CASSQASSDEQFF. The CDR3 DNA is TGCGCCAGCAGCCAAGCTTCCAGCGATGAGCAGTTCTTC.

This chain joins TRBV7-2 and TRBJ1-6; D is ambiguous. This CDR3 spans 14 amino acids. Trimming left V 9 bases short and J 9 bases short, with 18 bases between. CDR1 and CDR2 (germline): SGHTA, FQGNSA. CDR3 bases: TGTGCCAGTACCTACCGGGGATTTTCTTCACCCCTCCACTTT. Translating it yields CASTYRGFSSPLHF.

V usage is TRBV5-1 and J usage is TRBJ2-1; 8 bases are a match to TRBD1. Germline trimming cut 4 bases from V and 2 bases from J; bases unmatched to any gene: 8. Germline V gene sequence: CDR1 SGHRS, CDR2 YFSETQ. The CDR3 is 16 amino acids. This chain's CDR3 is CASSPEGTGAYNEQFF. In DNA form, the CDR3 reads TGCGCCAGCAGCCCGGAAGGGACAGGAGCCTACAATGAGCAGTTCTTC.

The genes are TRBV4-1 and TRBJ2-7; TRBD1 matches at 8 bases. This CDR3 has 15 residues. Trimming removed 1 base from V and 4 bases from J; junction bases left unmatched: 6. Germline loops: CDR1 MGHRA, CDR2 YSYEKL. CDR3 bases: TGCGCCAGCAGCCAAGCGGTACAGGGGGAGTACGAGCAGTACTTC. Its translation is CASSQAVQGEYEQYF.

This chain uses TRBV12-5 with TRBJ2-5; tentatively, D is TRBD1 (6 bases). This CDR3 has 12 amino acids. Germline lookup yields CDR1 LGHNT and CDR2 FRNRAP. The V gene lost 10 bases and the J gene lost 4 bases, with 13 bases spanning the gap. CDR3 nucleotide sequence: TGTGCTACGTCCGAAGGGGGAGAGACCCAGTACTTC. Its protein is CATSEGGETQYF.

In the case of this clone: The junction departs from the called germline gene at one end, perhaps through a read error. The CDR3 sequence: CASSLTPGTGSTGELFF. CDR3 DNA: TGTGCCAGCAGCCTAACCCCCGGGACAGGGAGCACCGGGGAGCTGTTTTTT. The chain carries TRBV7-3 and TRBJ2-2; 9 bases line up with TRBD1. Germline-derived CDR1 and CDR2 are SGHTA and FQGTGA. The length of the CDR3 is 17 residues.

The chain couples TRBV2 to TRBJ2-3; 13 nucleotides line up with TRBD2. Germline lookup yields CDR1 SNHLY and CDR2 FYNNEI. The length of the CDR3 is 17 residues. The V segment lost 5 bases and the J segment 0 bases; nucleotides outside the gene matches: 5. DNA of the CDR3: TGTGCCAGCAGTTGGACTAGCGGGAGCCAGAGCACAGATACGCAGTATTTT. Protein product: CASSWTSGSQSTDTQYF.

The J gene is TRBJ2-7, the V gene TRBV27; tentative D call: TRBD2 (6 bases). The germline CDR1 and CDR2 sequences are MNHEY and SMNVEV (reference sequence). This CDR3 region has 14 residues. Trimming removed 2 bases at V and 1 base at J, with 9 bases between. The CDR3: CASSLGRKSYEQYF. Written as DNA, the CDR3 is TGTGCCAGCAGTTTAGGGAGGAAATCCTACGAGCAGTACTTC.

V gene TRBV25-1 combines with J gene TRBJ1-6; 7 positions match TRBD1. Germline-derived CDR1 and CDR2 are MGHDK and SYGVNS. With 1 base clipped from V and 4 bases from J, the junction kept 4 bases outside the gene matches. The CDR3 is made up of 16 amino acids. CDR3 DNA: TGTGCCAGCAGTGAATTTGGGACAGAATATAATTCACCCCTCCACTTT. It encodes CASSEFGTEYNSPLHF.

This clone is a singleton in its sample. The chain uses TRBV27 and TRBJ2-2, with D tentatively TRBD2 (5 bases). There are 13 residues in the CDR3. Trimming took off 4 bases at V and 9 bases at J, with 12 bases between the two ends. Germline-derived CDR1 and CDR2 are MNHEY and SMNVEV (reference sequence). This CDR3 is CASSSLASRELFF. Written as DNA, the CDR3 is TGTGCCAGCAGTTCCCTAGCCTCTCGGGAGCTGTTTTTT.